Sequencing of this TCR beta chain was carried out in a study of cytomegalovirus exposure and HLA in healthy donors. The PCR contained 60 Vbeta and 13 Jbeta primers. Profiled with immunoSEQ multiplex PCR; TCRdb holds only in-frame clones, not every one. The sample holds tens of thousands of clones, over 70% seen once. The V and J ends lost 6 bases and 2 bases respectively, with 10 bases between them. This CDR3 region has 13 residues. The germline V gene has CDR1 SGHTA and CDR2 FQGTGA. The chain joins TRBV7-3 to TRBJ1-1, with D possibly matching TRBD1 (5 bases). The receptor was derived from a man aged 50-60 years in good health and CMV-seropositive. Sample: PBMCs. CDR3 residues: CASRAGTNTEAFF. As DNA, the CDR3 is TGTGCCAGCAGGGCCGGGACTAACACTGAAGCTTTCTTT.